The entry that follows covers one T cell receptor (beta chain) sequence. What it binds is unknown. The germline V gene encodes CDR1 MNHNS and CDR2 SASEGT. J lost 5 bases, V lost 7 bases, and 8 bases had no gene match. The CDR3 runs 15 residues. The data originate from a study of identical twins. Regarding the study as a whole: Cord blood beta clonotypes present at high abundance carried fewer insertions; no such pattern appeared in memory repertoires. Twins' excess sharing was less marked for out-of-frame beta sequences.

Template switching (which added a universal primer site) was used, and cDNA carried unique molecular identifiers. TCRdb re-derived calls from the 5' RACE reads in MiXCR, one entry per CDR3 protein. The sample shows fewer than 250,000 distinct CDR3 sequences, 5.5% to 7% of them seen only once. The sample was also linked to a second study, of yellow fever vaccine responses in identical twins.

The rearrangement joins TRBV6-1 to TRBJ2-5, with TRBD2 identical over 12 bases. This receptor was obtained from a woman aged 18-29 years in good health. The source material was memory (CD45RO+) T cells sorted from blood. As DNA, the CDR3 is TGTGCCAGCATCGGACTAGCGGGGACTTCGGAGACCCAGTACTTC. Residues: CASIGLAGTSETQYF.